These 8 T cell receptor beta chains were all obtained from the same sample, sequenced in a study of T cell changes during pregnancy in multiple sclerosis. Repertoires were generated with immunoSEQ multiplex PCR, while TCRdb's copy carries only in-frame clones and drops some. The table lists 20,000 to 25,000 clones, around 90% of them singletons. The source material was CD8+ T cells from peripheral blood mononuclear cells, sampled in the second trimester of pregnancy. The receptor set was obtained from a female donor in good health, enrolled as a control in a pregnancy study.

The chain has TRBV25-1 and TRBJ2-7; no clear D gene. This CDR3 has 16 amino acids. Germline CDR1 is MGHDK and CDR2 is SYGVNS. The CDR3 DNA follows: TGTGCAAGGCCAGTTGCGGCACCTAAAATAGTGTACGAGCAGTACTTC. Translating it yields CARPVAAPKIVYEQYF.

The chain recombines TRBV18 with TRBJ1-1, with no clear D. The germline V gene has CDR1 KGHSH and CDR2 LQKENI. With 0 bases removed from V and 4 bases from J, the gap between germline ends came to 6 bases. The CDR3 is made up of 13 amino acids. The CDR3 bases are TGTGCCAGCTCACCACCCCTACTCACTGAAGCTTTCTTT. Its translation is CASSPPLLTEAFF.

V is TRBV5-6 and J is TRBJ1-6; D uncertain. The ends were cut back, 0 bases at V and 4 bases at J, with 11 bases in the middle. There are 16 residues in the CDR3. Germline-derived CDR1 and CDR2 are SGHDT and YYEEEE. CDR3 DNA: TGTGCCAGCAGCTTGGACTCCAACTGGTATAATTCACCCCTCCACTTT. This gives the protein CASSLDSNWYNSPLHF.

V usage is TRBV4-3 and J usage is TRBJ2-1; a possible D gene is TRBD1 (6 bases). Trimming took off 0 bases at V and 6 bases at J, with 9 bases between the two ends. The CDR3 sequence is 14 residues long. CDR1 and CDR2 from the germline V gene are LGHNA and YSLEER. The CDR3 DNA reads TGCGCCAGCAGCCAAGAACAGGGCCCCAATGAGCAGTTCTTC. The encoded protein is CASSQEQGPNEQFF.

The chain uses TRBV7-8 and TRBJ2-1, with 9 bases matching TRBD2. V dropped 8 bases and J dropped 2; count of bases not matched to a gene: 4. The CDR3 loop spans 14 amino acids. From germline, CDR1 is SGHVS and CDR2 FQNEAQ. CDR3 nucleotides: TGTGCCAGCGCGGGGGGGAGGACCTACAATGAGCAGTTCTTC. Its translation: CASAGGRTYNEQFF.

The J gene is TRBJ1-2, the V gene TRBV28; TRBD1 might be the D (6 bases). The germline CDR1 and CDR2 sequences are MDHEN and SYDVKM. Deletions cut 2 bases from V and 5 bases from J, with 18 bases between. This CDR3 spans 16 amino acids. The CDR3 loop reads CASSLGDRSPSYGYTF. The CDR3 bases are TGTGCCAGCAGTTTAGGCGACAGGAGCCCGTCGTATGGCTACACCTTC.

V and J are TRBV25-1 and TRBJ1-2, with a possible D match to TRBD1 (6 bases). The length of the CDR3 is 15 residues. V shed 3 bases and J shed 4 bases, with 15 bases lying between them. The germline gives CDR1 MGHDK, CDR2 SYGVNS. This chain's CDR3 is CASSEAAGESYGYTF. CDR3 nucleotide sequence: TGTGCCAGCAGTGAGGCGGCAGGGGAATCCTATGGCTACACCTTC.

This chain uses TRBV4-2 with TRBJ2-1; 13 bases align to TRBD2. The junction had 3 bases not matched to a gene; V was cut back by 2 bases and J by 5 bases. The CDR3 is made up of 16 amino acids. Germline lookup yields CDR1 LGHNA and CDR2 YNFKEQ. The CDR3 region is CASSQYGTSGNNEQFF. For the CDR3, the DNA is TGTGCCAGCAGCCAATACGGGACTAGCGGGAACAATGAGCAGTTCTTC.